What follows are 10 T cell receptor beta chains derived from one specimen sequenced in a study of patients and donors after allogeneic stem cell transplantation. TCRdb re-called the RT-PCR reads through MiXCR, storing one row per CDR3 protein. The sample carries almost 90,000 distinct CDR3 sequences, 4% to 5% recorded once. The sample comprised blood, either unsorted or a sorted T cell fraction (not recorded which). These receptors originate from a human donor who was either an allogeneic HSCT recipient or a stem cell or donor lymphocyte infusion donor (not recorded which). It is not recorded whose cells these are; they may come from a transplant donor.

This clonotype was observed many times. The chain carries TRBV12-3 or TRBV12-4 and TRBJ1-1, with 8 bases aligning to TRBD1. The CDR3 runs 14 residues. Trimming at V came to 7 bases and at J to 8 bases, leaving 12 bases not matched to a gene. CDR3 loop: CASTFSDRGGEAFF. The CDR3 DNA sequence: TGTGCCAGCACGTTTTCCGACAGGGGTGGAGAAGCTTTCTTT.

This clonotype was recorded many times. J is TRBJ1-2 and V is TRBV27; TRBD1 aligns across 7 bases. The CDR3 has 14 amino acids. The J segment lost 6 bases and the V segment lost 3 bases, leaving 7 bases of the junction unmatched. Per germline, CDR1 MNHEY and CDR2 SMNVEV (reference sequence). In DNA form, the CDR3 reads TGTGCCAGCAGTTTTTTAGGACAGGAGGATGGCTACACCTTC. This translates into CASSFLGQEDGYTF.

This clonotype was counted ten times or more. The CDR3 DNA sequence: TGTGCCAGCAGCCTAATCCGGGACCCAAATGAAAAACTGTTTTTT. This gives the protein CASSLIRDPNEKLFF. This rearrangement joins TRBV7-8 to TRBJ1-4; TRBD1 is a possible D gene (5 bases). The CDR3 is 15 residues long. CDR1 and CDR2 from the germline V gene are SGHVS and FQNEAQ. V was clipped by 5 bases and J by 5 bases, with 15 bases between them.

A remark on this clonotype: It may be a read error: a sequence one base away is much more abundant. Here the CDR3 DNA reads TGTGCCAGCAGCTCCCAGGCAGCCGGTGAAAAACTGTTTTTT. This sequence encodes CASSSQAAGEKLFF. V is TRBV11-2 and J is TRBJ1-4; no firm D call. Trimming removed 4 bases from V and 7 bases from J, with 13 bases in between. CDR1 SGHAT and CDR2 FQNNGV come from the germline V gene. The CDR3 has 14 residues.

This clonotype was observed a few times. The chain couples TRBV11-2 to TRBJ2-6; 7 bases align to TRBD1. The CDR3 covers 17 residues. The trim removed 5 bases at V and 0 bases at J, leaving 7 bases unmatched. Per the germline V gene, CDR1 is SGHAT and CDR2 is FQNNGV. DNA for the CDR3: TGTGCCAGCAGCGCCGGACAGGCCGTCTCTGGGGCCAACGTCCTGACTTTC. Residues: CASSAGQAVSGANVLTF.

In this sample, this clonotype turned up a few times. The CDR3 bases are TGTGCCAGCAGCCCACCGGGACTAGCGGGGGGAGAGACCCAGTACTTC. Translating gives CASSPPGLAGGETQYF. V usage is TRBV5-4 and J usage is TRBJ2-5, with 15 bases lining up with TRBD2. The CDR3 contains 16 residues. CDR1 is SGHNT and CDR2 is YYREEE in the germline V gene (reference sequence). Trimming cost V 4 bases and J 4 bases; bases outside gene matches: 5. Using reference TRBV5-4 and TRBJ2-5 for the parts outside the CDR3, the full variable domain is ETGVTQSPTHLIKTRGQQVTLRCSSQSGHNTVSWYQQALGQGPQFIFQYYREEENGRGNFPPRFSGLQFPNYSSELNVNALELDDSALYLCASSPPGLAGGETQYFGPGTRLLVL.

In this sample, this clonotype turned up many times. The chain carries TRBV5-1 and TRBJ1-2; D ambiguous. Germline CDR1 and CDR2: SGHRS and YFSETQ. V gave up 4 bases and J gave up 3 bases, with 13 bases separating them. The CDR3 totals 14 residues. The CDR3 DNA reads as TGCGCCAGCAGCACGGCAATGGGCGACTATGGCTACACCTTC. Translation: CASSTAMGDYGYTF.

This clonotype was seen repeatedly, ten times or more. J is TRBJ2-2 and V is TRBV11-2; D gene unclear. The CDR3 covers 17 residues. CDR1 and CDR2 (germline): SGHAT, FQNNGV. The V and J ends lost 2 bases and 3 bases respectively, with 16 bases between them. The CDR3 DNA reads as TGTGCCAGCAGCTTACGACCCCCAAGCCATGACACCGGGGAGCTGTTTTTT. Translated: CASSLRPPSHDTGELFF.

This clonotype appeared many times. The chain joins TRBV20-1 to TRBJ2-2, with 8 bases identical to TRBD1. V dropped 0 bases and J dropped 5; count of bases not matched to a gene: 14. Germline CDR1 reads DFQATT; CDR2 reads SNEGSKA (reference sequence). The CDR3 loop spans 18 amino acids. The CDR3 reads CSARDRRSGGQGTGELFF. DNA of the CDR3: TGCAGTGCTAGAGATAGACGGTCAGGGGGCCAAGGGACCGGGGAGCTGTTTTTT.

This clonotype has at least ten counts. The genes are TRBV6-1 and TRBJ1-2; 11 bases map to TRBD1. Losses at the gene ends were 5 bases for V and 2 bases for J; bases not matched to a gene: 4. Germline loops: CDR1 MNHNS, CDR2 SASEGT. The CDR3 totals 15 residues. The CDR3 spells CASSRWDRGNYGYTF. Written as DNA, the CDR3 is TGTGCCAGCAGTCGGTGGGACAGGGGGAACTATGGCTACACCTTC.